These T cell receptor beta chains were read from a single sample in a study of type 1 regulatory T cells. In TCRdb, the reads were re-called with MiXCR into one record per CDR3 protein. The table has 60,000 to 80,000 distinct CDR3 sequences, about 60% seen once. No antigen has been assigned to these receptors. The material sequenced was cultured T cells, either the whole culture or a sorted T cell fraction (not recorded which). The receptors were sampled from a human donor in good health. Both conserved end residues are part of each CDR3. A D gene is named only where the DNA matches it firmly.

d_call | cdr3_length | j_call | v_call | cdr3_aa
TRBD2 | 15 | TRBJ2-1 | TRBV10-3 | CAISGGIAGVDEQFF
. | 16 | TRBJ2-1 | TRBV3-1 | CASSQDEAAAGNEQFF
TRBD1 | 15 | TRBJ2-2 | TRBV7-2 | CANSLRTGGTGELFF
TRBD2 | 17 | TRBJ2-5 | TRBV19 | CASSIGPGSGIQETQYF
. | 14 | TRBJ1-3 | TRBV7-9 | CASSFNILGNTIYF
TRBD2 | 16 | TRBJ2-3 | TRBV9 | CASSPPGLAGTDTQYF
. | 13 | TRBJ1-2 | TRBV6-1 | CAIPPLTAGGYTF
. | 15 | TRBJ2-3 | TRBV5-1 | CASSSGLESTDTQYF
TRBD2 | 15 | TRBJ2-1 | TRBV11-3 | CASSRGTSVGNEQFF
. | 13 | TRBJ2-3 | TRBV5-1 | CASGPGHTDTQYF
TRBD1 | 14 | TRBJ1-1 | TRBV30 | CAWNHRDRNTEAFF
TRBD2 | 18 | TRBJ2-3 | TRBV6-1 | CASSHPPSSGSRADTQYF